Listed here are 25 T cell receptor beta chains from one sample, sequenced in a study of lymphopenia after photon versus proton radiotherapy. Generated by immunoSEQ multiplex PCR, the TCRdb table keeps only in-frame clones and is missing some. The repertoire consists of roughly 7,900 clones, with roughly nine tenths occurring once and the leading ten covering 3% to 4%. Sample: peripheral blood, taken from a patient treated with photon-based radiotherapy. The receptors stem from a woman in her seventies with pancreatic cancer.

V gene TRBV27 combines with J gene TRBJ1-1, with D possibly TRBD1 on 5 matching bases. This CDR3 comprises 16 residues. Germline lookup yields CDR1 MNHEY and CDR2 SMNVEV (reference sequence). The V end lost 7 bases, the J end lost 0 bases, and 18 bases lay between the germline ends. Here the CDR3 reads CASTYGGATLNTEAFF. DNA for the CDR3: TGTGCCAGCACCTACGGCGGGGCCACCTTGAACACTGAAGCTTTCTTT.

In this sample, this clone turned up once. The chain has TRBV29-1 and TRBJ1-1, with D unresolved. The germline CDR1 and CDR2 sequences are SQVTM and ANQGSEA. The CDR3 consists of 14 residues. The V end lost 6 bases, the J end lost 1 base, and 15 bases lay between the germline ends. CDR3 protein: CSVRRTRGNTEAFF. DNA of the CDR3: TGCAGCGTCCGCCGGACTCGAGGGAACACTGAAGCTTTCTTT.

The J gene is TRBJ2-1, the V gene TRBV7-2; 15 nucleotides match TRBD2. J was trimmed by 1 base and V by 4 bases; bases with no gene match: 2. Germline lookup yields CDR1 SGHTA and CDR2 FQGNSA. There are 17 residues in the CDR3. CDR3 nucleotides: TGTGCCAGCAGCTCGGGACTAGCGGGAGGTTCCTACAATGAGCAGTTCTTC. Translation: CASSSGLAGGSYNEQFF.

This clone was observed once. The V and J genes are TRBV19 and TRBJ2-7; 7 bases line up with TRBD1. Germline assignment: CDR1 LNHDA and CDR2 SQIVND (reference sequence). The CDR3 consists of 15 residues. Trimming at V came to 2 bases and at J to 8 bases, leaving 12 bases not matched to a gene. The CDR3 sequence: CASSIRDSRLGKQYF. The CDR3, as DNA: TGTGCCAGTAGTATAAGGGACAGCAGGCTTGGCAAGCAGTACTTC.

This chain connects TRBV6-1 to TRBJ1-5; D not resolved. With 6 bases removed from V and 3 bases from J, the gap between germline ends came to 9 bases. Germline CDR1 and CDR2: MNHNS and SASEGT. This CDR3 is built from 13 residues. This CDR3 is CASRAEANQPQHF. The CDR3 coding sequence is TGTGCCAGCAGGGCAGAGGCCAATCAGCCCCAGCATTTT.

This clone came up once. This chain joins TRBV20-1 and TRBJ2-7; D might be TRBD1 (6 bases). CDR1 and CDR2 (germline): DFQATT, SNEGSKA (reference sequence). V was trimmed by 3 bases and J by 6 bases, leaving 9 bases between them. This CDR3 is 11 amino acids long. CDR3 loop: CSARRGGEQYF. As DNA, the CDR3 is TGCAGTGCTAGGCGAGGGGGCGAGCAGTACTTC.

The chain joins TRBV14 to TRBJ2-2; 7 bases are a match to TRBD2. Germline trimming cut 4 bases from V and 3 bases from J; bases unmatched to any gene: 11. The CDR3 runs to 17 residues. CDR1 is SGHDN, CDR2 FVKESK, per germline. The CDR3 coding sequence is TGTGCCAGCAGCCGTGTATCGGGACTACAATACACCGGGGAGCTGTTTTTT. Protein product: CASSRVSGLQYTGELFF.

The chain couples TRBV27 to TRBJ2-7, with D possibly being TRBD1 or TRBD2 (5 bases each). Trimming pared 5 bases from V and 2 bases from J, leaving 19 bases between. Germline V lookup: CDR1 MNHEY, CDR2 SMNVEV (reference sequence). CDR3 size: 16 residues. The CDR3, as DNA: TGTGCCAGCAGTCCAAATACCGGGACGGACACCTACGAGCAGTACTTC. It specifies CASSPNTGTDTYEQYF.

This clone was recorded once. This rearrangement joins TRBV4-3 to TRBJ1-4; TRBD1 matches 8 bases. This CDR3 has 16 amino acids. J was trimmed by 0 bases and V by 5 bases; bases with no gene match: 5. Germline V lookup: CDR1 LGHNA, CDR2 YSLEER. In nucleotides, the CDR3 is TGCGCCAGCAGCTGGGGGACAGGCCCAACTAATGAAAAACTGTTTTTT. Translating gives CASSWGTGPTNEKLFF.

The rearrangement links TRBV27 to TRBJ2-1; the match to TRBD2 covers 9 bases. Trimming took 6 bases from V and 5 from J; bases not matched to a gene: 8. This CDR3 is 15 amino acids long. Germline V lookup: CDR1 MNHEY, CDR2 SMNVEV (reference sequence). The CDR3 sequence is CASRLAGDPHNEQFF. CDR3 nucleotides: TGTGCCAGCAGGTTAGCGGGAGACCCCCACAATGAGCAGTTCTTC.

The chain employs TRBV28 and TRBJ1-2, with D perhaps TRBD1 (5 bases). V lost 2 bases, J lost 4 bases, and 11 bases lay in between. The CDR3 is 14 amino acids. The germline CDR1 and CDR2 sequences are MDHEN and SYDVKM. The CDR3 reads CASSLPGRTYGYTF. The CDR3 region has the DNA TGTGCCAGCAGTTTACCAGGGCGGACCTATGGCTACACCTTC.

V usage is TRBV5-4 and J usage is TRBJ2-3; 12 bases are shared with TRBD1. The V segment lost 4 bases and the J segment 4 bases; nucleotides outside the gene matches: 4. Looked up from germline, CDR1 is SGHNT and CDR2 is YYREEE (reference sequence). The CDR3 has 15 residues. The CDR3 nucleotides are TGTGCCAGCAGCGCGGGGACAGGGGGCCCAGATACGCAGTATTTT. Residues: CASSAGTGGPDTQYF.

V gene TRBV1 combines with J gene TRBJ2-4; TRBD1 is the table's D call, not checked against the DNA. TRBV1 is reported as a pseudogene. CDR3 length: 19 amino acids. This chain's CDR3 is CTSSHGFNRGREAKNIQYF. CDR3 sequence (DNA): TGCACCAGCAGCCATGGGTTTAACAGGGGCCGGGAAGCCAAAAACATTCAGTACTTC.

The chain uses TRBV7-2 and TRBJ2-7; 13 bases line up with TRBD2. There are 15 residues in the CDR3. CDR1 and CDR2 (germline): SGHTA, FQGNSA. V lost 5 bases, J lost 5 bases, and 6 bases stayed unmatched. The CDR3 loop reads CASSPQLAGGHEQYF. CDR3 in DNA: TGTGCCAGCAGCCCTCAACTAGCGGGAGGGCACGAGCAGTACTTC.

The chain recombines TRBV6-6 with TRBJ2-2; 8 positions agree with TRBD1. The CDR3 length is 14 residues. Germline trimming cut 10 bases from V and 0 bases from J; bases unmatched to any gene: 4. Germline loops: CDR1 MNHNY, CDR2 SVGAGI (reference sequence). The CDR3 here is CAIQGAANTGELFF. CDR3 DNA sequence: TGTGCCATCCAGGGGGCAGCGAACACCGGGGAGCTGTTTTTT.

The rearrangement links TRBV5-1 to TRBJ2-5, with TRBD1 matching 8 bases. With 4 bases clipped from V and 4 bases from J, the junction kept 9 bases outside the gene matches. This CDR3 has 15 amino acids. Per germline, CDR1 SGHRS and CDR2 YFSETQ. CDR3 amino acids: CASSRGQGGGETQYF. As DNA, the CDR3 is TGCGCCAGCAGCAGAGGACAGGGTGGCGGAGAGACCCAGTACTTC.

CDR3 loop: CASRRGLTPNTDTQYF. The CDR3 DNA sequence: TGTGCCAGTAGAAGAGGACTAACCCCAAACACAGATACGCAGTATTTT. The genes are TRBV19 and TRBJ2-3, with D maybe TRBD2 (6 bases). CDR3 length: 16 residues. CDR1 and CDR2 from the germline V gene are LNHDA and SQIVND (reference sequence). Trimming shortened V by 6 bases and J by 2 bases, and 18 bases separated the two germline ends.

DNA of the CDR3: TGCGCCAGCAGCCAAGATTTAGGGGTGGTAAACACCATATATTTT. It translates to CASSQDLGVVNTIYF. The chain employs TRBV4-3 and TRBJ1-3, with D perhaps matching TRBD1 (5 bases). Trimming cost V 0 bases and J 6 bases, with 12 bases left between them. Germline-derived CDR1 and CDR2 are LGHNA and YSLEER. The length of the CDR3 is 15 residues.

The chain couples TRBV5-1 to TRBJ2-1; D tentatively reads TRBD1 or TRBD2 (5 bases each). The CDR3 sequence is 16 residues long. Germline loops: CDR1 SGHRS, CDR2 YFSETQ. The V end lost 0 bases, the J end lost 3 bases, and 13 bases lay between the germline ends. The CDR3 DNA sequence: TGCGCCAGCAGCTTGGTCGGGGCATTGGACTACAATGAGCAGTTCTTC. Its translation is CASSLVGALDYNEQFF.

This sequence joins TRBV6-1 and TRBJ1-1; 7 nucleotides agree with TRBD1. Germline CDR1 MNHNS, CDR2 SASEGT. This CDR3 comprises 15 residues. V lost 7 bases, J lost 3 bases, and 11 bases stayed unmatched. The CDR3 spells CASKTGVLSDTEAFF. The CDR3 region has the DNA TGTGCCAGCAAAACAGGGGTTCTTTCGGACACTGAAGCTTTCTTT.

The chain couples TRBV6-5 to TRBJ2-1, with D hard to call. Trimming removed 5 bases at V and 1 base at J, with 9 bases between. In germline, CDR1 is MNHEY, CDR2 SVGAGI. CDR3 length: 14 residues. In DNA, the CDR3 is TGTGCCAGCAGTGTAGGAGTGTCCTACAATGAGCAGTTCTTC. Translation gives CASSVGVSYNEQFF.

The chain carries TRBV6-5 and TRBJ2-2, with D possibly matching TRBD2 (6 bases). The V gene lost 7 bases and the J gene lost 0 bases, with 12 bases spanning the gap. The germline gives CDR1 MNHEY, CDR2 SVGAGI. The CDR3 has 15 residues. The CDR3 is CASNQGGANTGELFF. CDR3 sequence (DNA): TGTGCCAGCAACCAAGGCGGGGCGAACACCGGGGAGCTGTTTTTT.

The V and J genes are TRBV11-2 and TRBJ2-4; TRBD1 matches at 7 bases. Trimming cost V 7 bases and J 7 bases; bases outside gene matches: 7. Germline CDR1 SGHAT, CDR2 FQNNGV. The CDR3 consists of 13 residues. CDR3 DNA sequence: TGTGCCAGCACCAACTTGACAGGGAACATTCAGTACTTC. The encoded protein is CASTNLTGNIQYF.

This clone was seen a handful of times. This chain links TRBV20-1 with TRBJ2-5, with D maybe TRBD2 (5 bases). The ends were cut back, 6 bases at V and 6 bases at J, with 11 bases in the middle. The germline V gene encodes CDR1 DFQATT and CDR2 SNEGSKA (reference sequence). The CDR3 has 11 amino acids. CDR3 bases: TGCAGTGCACAGCGGATGAAGACCCAGTACTTC. Translating gives CSAQRMKTQYF.

The rearrangement joins TRBV2 to TRBJ1-3; 8 nucleotides align to TRBD1. Germline V gene sequence: CDR1 SNHLY, CDR2 FYNNEI. The CDR3 totals 15 residues. V was pared by 6 bases and J by 3 bases, with 7 bases of the junction left unmatched. Here the CDR3 reads CASRGDRGGGNTIYF. The CDR3 DNA reads TGTGCCAGCAGAGGAGACAGGGGCGGTGGAAACACCATATATTTT.